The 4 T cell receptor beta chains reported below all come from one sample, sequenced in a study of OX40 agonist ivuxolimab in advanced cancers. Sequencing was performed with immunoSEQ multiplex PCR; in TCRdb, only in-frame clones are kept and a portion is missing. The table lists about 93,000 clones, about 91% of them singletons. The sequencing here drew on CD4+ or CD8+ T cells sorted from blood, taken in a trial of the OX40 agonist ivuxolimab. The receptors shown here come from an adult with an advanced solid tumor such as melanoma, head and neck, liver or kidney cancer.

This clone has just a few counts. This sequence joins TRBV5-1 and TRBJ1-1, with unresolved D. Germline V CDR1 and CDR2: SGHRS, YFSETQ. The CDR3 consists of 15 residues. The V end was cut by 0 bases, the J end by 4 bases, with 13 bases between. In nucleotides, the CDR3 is TGCGCCAGCAGCTTGGGGGGATCGAGTTTCACTGAAGCTTTCTTT. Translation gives CASSLGGSSFTEAFF.

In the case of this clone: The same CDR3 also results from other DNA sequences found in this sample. The chain's CDR3 is CASSPRDGSYEQYF. The DNA of the CDR3 is TGTGCCAGCTCACCAAGGGACGGATCCTACGAGCAGTACTTC. The V and J genes are TRBV18 and TRBJ2-7; D might be TRBD1 or TRBD2, each matching 5 bases. The germline V and J ends were trimmed by 2 bases and 1 base, with 9 bases remaining between them. Germline loops: CDR1 KGHSH, CDR2 LQKENI. This CDR3 contains 14 residues.

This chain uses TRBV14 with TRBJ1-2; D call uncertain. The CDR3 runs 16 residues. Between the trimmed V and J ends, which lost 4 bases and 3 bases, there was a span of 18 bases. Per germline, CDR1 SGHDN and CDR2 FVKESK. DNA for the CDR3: TGTGCCAGCAGCCCCAGATGGACGGGGTTCGACTATGGCTACACCTTC. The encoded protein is CASSPRWTGFDYGYTF.

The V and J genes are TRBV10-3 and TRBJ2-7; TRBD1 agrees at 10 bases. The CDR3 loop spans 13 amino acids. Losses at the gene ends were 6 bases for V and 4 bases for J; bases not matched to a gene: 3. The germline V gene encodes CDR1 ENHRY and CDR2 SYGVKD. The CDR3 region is CAIRDRGPYEQYF. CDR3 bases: TGTGCCATCAGAGACAGGGGGCCTTACGAGCAGTACTTC.